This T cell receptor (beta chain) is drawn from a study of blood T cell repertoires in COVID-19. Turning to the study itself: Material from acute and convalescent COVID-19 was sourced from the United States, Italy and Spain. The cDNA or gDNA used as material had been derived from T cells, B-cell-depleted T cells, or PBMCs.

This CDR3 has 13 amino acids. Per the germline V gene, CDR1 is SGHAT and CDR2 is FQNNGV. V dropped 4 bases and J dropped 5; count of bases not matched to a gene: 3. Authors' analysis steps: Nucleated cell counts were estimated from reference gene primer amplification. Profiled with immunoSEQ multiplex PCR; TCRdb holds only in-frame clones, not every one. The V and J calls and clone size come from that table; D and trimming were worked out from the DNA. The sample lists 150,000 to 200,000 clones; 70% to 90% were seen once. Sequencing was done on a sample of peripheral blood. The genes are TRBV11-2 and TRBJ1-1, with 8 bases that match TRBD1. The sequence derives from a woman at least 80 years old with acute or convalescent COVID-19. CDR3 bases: TGTGCCAGCAGCTGGCGACAGGGGACTGAAGCTTTCTTT. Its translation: CASSWRQGTEAFF.